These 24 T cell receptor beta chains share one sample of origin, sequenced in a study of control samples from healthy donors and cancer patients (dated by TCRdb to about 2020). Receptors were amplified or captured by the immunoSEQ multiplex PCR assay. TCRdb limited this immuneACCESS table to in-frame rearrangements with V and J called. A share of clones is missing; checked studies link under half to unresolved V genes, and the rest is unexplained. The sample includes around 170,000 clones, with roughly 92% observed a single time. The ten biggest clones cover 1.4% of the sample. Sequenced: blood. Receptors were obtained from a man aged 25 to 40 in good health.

This chain's CDR3 is CASSMQGLGGNQPQHF. The CDR3 nucleotides are TGTGCCAGTAGTATGCAAGGATTAGGGGGCAATCAGCCCCAGCATTTT. The chain carries TRBV19 and TRBJ1-5; tentatively, D is TRBD1 (5 bases). V was shortened by 3 bases and J by 2 bases, with 14 bases between the two germline ends. There are 16 residues in the CDR3. Looked up from germline, CDR1 is LNHDA and CDR2 is SQIVND (reference sequence).

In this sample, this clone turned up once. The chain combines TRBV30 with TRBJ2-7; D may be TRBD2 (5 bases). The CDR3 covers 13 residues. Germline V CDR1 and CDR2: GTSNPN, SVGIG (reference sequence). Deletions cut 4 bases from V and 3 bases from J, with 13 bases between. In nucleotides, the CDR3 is TGTGCCTGGACCGTGTCTGGACTCTACGAGCAGTACTTC. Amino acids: CAWTVSGLYEQYF.

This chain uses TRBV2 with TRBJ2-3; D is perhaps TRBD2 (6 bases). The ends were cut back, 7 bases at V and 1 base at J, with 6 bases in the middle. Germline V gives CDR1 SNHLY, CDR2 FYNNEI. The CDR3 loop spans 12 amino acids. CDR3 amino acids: CASTSGTDTQYF. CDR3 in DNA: TGTGCCAGCACTAGCGGCACAGATACGCAGTATTTT. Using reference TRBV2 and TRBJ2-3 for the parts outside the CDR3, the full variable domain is EPEVTQTPSHQVTQMGQEVILRCVPISNHLYFYWYRQILGQKVEFLVSFYNNEISEKSEIFDDQFSVERPDGSNFTLKIRSTKLEDSAMYFCASTSGTDTQYFGPGTRLTVL.

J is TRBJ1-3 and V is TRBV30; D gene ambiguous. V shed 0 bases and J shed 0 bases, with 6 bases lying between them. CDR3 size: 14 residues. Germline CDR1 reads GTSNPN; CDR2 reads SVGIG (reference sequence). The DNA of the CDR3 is TGTGCCTGGAGTGTAGGGATCTCTGGAAACACCATATATTTT. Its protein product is CAWSVGISGNTIYF.

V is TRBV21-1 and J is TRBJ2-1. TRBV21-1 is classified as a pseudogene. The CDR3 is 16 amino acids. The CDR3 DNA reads TGTGCCAGCAGCAAATACGGCCCGTTGGGCTACAATGAGCAGTTCTTC. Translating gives CASSKYGPLGYNEQFF.

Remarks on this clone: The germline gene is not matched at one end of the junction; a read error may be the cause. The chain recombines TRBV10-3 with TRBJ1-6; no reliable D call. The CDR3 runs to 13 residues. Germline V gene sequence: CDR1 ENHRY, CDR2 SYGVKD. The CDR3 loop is CAITGSDNSPLHF. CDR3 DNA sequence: TGTGCCATCACGGGCTCCGATAATTCACCCCTCCACTTT.

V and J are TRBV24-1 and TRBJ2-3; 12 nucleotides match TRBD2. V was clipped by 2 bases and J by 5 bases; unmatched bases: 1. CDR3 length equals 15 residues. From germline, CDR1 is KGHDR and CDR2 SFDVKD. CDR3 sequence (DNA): TGTGCCACCAGTGATTCGGGACTAGCGGGAGATACGCAGTATTTT. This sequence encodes CATSDSGLAGDTQYF.

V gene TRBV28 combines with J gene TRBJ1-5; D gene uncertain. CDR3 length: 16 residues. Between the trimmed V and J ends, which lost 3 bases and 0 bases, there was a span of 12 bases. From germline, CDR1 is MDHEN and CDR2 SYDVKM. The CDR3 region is CASSFSRQHSNQPQHF. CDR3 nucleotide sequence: TGTGCCAGCAGTTTTTCCAGGCAACATAGCAATCAGCCCCAGCATTTT.

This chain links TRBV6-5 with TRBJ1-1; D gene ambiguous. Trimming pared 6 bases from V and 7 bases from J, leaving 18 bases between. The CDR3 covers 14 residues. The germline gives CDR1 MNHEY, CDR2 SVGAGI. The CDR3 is CASRRTRMLGEAFF. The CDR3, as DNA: TGTGCCAGCAGAAGAACCAGGATGTTAGGTGAAGCTTTCTTT.

CDR3 DNA: TGTGCCAGCAGTAGTCCGTCGGGGGGGGAGACCCAGTACTTC. This encodes CASSSPSGGETQYF. The chain has TRBV6-5 and TRBJ2-5, with 8 positions matching TRBD2. This CDR3 has 14 amino acids. Germline-derived CDR1 and CDR2 are MNHEY and SVGAGI. J lost 5 bases, V lost 5 bases, and 7 bases had no gene match.

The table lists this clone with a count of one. The CDR3 DNA reads TGTGCCAGCAGCTTGTTAGGGGACAGGATGAATGAAAAACTGTTTTTT. Protein: CASSLLGDRMNEKLFF. The genes are TRBV5-6 and TRBJ1-4; TRBD1 matches 8 bases. V was pared by 1 base and J by 5 bases, with 7 bases of the junction left unmatched. The CDR3 is 16 amino acids. From germline, CDR1 is SGHDT and CDR2 YYEEEE.

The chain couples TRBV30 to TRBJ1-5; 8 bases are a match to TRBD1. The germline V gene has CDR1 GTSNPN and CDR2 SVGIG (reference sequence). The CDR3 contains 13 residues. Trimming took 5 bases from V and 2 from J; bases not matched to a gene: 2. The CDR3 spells CAWATGGNQPQHF. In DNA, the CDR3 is TGTGCCTGGGCGACAGGGGGCAATCAGCCCCAGCATTTT.

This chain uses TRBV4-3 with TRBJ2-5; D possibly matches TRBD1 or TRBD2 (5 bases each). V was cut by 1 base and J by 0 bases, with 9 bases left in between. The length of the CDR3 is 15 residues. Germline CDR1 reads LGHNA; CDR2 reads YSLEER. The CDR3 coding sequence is TGCGCCAGCAGCCAAGGGGACCGCGACCAAGAGACCCAGTACTTC. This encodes CASSQGDRDQETQYF.

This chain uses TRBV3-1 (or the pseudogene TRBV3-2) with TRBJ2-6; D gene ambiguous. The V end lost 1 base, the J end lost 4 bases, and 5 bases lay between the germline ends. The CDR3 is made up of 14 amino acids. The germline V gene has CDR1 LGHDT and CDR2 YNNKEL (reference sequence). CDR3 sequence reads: CASSQGSGANVLTF. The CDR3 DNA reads TGTGCCAGCAGCCAAGGGTCCGGGGCCAACGTCCTGACTTTC.

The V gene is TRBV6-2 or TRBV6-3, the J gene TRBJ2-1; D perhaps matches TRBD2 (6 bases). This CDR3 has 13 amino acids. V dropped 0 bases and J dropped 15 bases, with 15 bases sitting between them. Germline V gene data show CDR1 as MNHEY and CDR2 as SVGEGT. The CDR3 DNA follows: TGTGCCAGCAGTTACTCTGACCGCCTCGGGAGGTTCTTC. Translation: CASSYSDRLGRFF.

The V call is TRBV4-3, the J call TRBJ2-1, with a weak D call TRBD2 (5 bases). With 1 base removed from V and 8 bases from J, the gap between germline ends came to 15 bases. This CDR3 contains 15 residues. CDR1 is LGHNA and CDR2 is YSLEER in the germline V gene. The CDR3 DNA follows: TGCGCCAGCAGCCAAGGGGAAGCCTCCGGGGATGAGCAGTTCTTC. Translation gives CASSQGEASGDEQFF.

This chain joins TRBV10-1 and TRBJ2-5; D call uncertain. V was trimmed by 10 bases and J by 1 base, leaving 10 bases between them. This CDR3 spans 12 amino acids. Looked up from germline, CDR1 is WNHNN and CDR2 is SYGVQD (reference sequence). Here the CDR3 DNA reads TGCGCCAACCTGACAACCCAAGAGACCCAGTACTTC. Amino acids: CANLTTQETQYF.

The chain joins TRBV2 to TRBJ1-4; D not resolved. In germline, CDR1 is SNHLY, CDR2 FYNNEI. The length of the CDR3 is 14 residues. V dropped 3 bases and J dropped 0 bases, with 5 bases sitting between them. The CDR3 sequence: CASSETPTNEKLFF. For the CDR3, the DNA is TGTGCCAGCAGTGAGACACCAACTAATGAAAAACTGTTTTTT.

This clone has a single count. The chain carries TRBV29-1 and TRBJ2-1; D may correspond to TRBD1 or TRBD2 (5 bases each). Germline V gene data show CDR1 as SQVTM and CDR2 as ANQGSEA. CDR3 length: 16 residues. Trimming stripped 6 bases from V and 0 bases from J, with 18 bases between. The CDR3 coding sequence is TGCAGCGTGGACTGTAGGGACCGGAGCTCCTACAATGAGCAGTTCTTC. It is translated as CSVDCRDRSSYNEQFF.

CDR3 protein: CAISEGVGETQYF. The DNA for the CDR3 is TGTGCCATCAGTGAAGGGGTCGGAGAGACCCAGTACTTC. V is TRBV10-3 and J is TRBJ2-5, with D tentatively TRBD1 (5 bases). Germline CDR1 reads ENHRY; CDR2 reads SYGVKD. The CDR3 loop spans 13 amino acids. Trimming took off 3 bases at V and 4 bases at J, with 9 bases between the two ends.

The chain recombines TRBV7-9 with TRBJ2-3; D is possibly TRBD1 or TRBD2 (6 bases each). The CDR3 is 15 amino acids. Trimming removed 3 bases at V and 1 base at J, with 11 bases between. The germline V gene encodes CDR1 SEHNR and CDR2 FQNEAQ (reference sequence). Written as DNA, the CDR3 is TGTGCCAGCAGCTTCGAGGGGGGAGGCACAGATACGCAGTATTTT. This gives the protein CASSFEGGGTDTQYF.

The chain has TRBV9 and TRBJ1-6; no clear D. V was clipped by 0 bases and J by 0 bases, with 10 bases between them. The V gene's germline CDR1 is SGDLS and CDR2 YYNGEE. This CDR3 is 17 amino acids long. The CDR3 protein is CASSVGSLSSYNSPLHF. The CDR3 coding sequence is TGTGCCAGCAGCGTAGGGAGCTTGAGCTCCTATAATTCACCCCTCCACTTT.

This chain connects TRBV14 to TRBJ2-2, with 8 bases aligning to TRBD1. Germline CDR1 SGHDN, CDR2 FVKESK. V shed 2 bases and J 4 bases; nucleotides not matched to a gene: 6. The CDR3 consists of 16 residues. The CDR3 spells CASSQPGGPGTGELFF. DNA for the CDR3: TGTGCCAGCAGCCAACCAGGGGGCCCGGGCACCGGGGAGCTGTTTTTT.

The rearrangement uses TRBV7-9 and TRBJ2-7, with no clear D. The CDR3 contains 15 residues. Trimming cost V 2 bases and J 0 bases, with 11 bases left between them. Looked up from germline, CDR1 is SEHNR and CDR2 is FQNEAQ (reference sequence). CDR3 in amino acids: CASSLSGRSSYEQYF. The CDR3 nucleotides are TGTGCCAGCAGCTTATCCGGTAGGAGCTCCTACGAGCAGTACTTC.